One and the same sample provided the 8 T cell receptor beta chains below, sequenced in a study of T cell responses to AZD1222 COVID-19 vaccine. The table came from immunoSEQ multiplex PCR; TCRdb's copy has only in-frame clones and leaves some out. Of tens of thousands of clones listed, more than 75% are singletons. The source material was peripheral blood, sampled on day 0 of MenACWY control vaccination. These receptors were taken from an adult in good health.

The rearrangement uses TRBV7-9 and TRBJ1-2; 7 nucleotides align to TRBD1. The CDR3 runs 16 residues. V shed 3 bases, J shed 0 bases, and the junction held 7 bases outside the gene matches. CDR1 and CDR2 from the germline V gene are SEHNR and FQNEAQ (reference sequence). CDR3: CASSLGQSKSNYGYTF. CDR3 DNA sequence: TGTGCCAGCAGCTTGGGACAGTCAAAATCTAACTATGGCTACACCTTC.

Here the CDR3 reads CASWGDIQETQYF. CDR3 in DNA: TGCGCCAGCTGGGGGGACATCCAAGAGACCCAGTACTTC. This chain joins TRBV5-1 and TRBJ2-5; D is possibly TRBD1 or TRBD2 (6 bases each). The CDR3 covers 13 residues. The germline V and J ends were trimmed by 7 bases and 1 base, with 11 bases remaining between them. Germline loops: CDR1 SGHRS, CDR2 YFSETQ.

The chain recombines TRBV6-5 with TRBJ2-7; a weak D match, TRBD1 (5 bases). V gave up 4 bases and J gave up 5 bases, with 12 bases separating them. Germline values: CDR1 MNHEY, CDR2 SVGAGI. CDR3 size: 13 residues. CDR3 residues: CASSSPGIHEQYF. The CDR3 bases are TGTGCCAGCAGTTCCCCAGGGATCCACGAGCAGTACTTC.

The chain carries TRBV2 and TRBJ2-7, with 9 bases that match TRBD1. CDR3 length: 14 amino acids. V gave up 6 bases and J gave up 5 bases; unmatched junction bases: 8. Germline values: CDR1 SNHLY, CDR2 FYNNEI. The CDR3 DNA follows: TGTGCCAGCAGCGCCGACAGGGGGATCGACGAGCAGTACTTC. Its translation: CASSADRGIDEQYF.

This sequence joins TRBV7-8 and TRBJ2-1; D call uncertain. V was pared by 1 base and J by 0 bases, with 16 bases between. This CDR3 region has 18 residues. The germline V gene encodes CDR1 SGHVS and CDR2 FQNEAQ. The CDR3 loop reads CASSLGWVGLSSYNEQFF. CDR3 in DNA: TGTGCCAGCAGCTTAGGGTGGGTAGGGCTAAGCTCCTACAATGAGCAGTTCTTC.

The rearrangement uses TRBV6-2 or TRBV6-3 and TRBJ2-7; D possibly corresponds to TRBD2 (6 bases). The V end was cut by 2 bases, the J end by 3 bases, with 11 bases between. The CDR3 runs 14 residues. Germline V gene sequence: CDR1 MNHEY, CDR2 SVGEGT. The CDR3 sequence: CASSYPGANYEQYF. CDR3 sequence (DNA): TGTGCCAGCAGTTACCCGGGAGCGAACTACGAGCAGTACTTC.

The chain links TRBV24-1 to TRBJ1-3; no clear D gene. V lost 4 bases and J lost 4, with 10 bases in between. Per germline, CDR1 KGHDR and CDR2 SFDVKD. CDR3 length: 14 amino acids. The CDR3 is CATSDPGRGNTIYF. The DNA of the CDR3 is TGTGCCACCAGTGACCCCGGGAGGGGAAACACCATATATTTT.

This clone has more than one count but fewer than ten. CDR3 region: CASSPRGQGAGEQYF. The CDR3 coding sequence is TGTGCCAGCAGTCCTCGGGGACAGGGGGCGGGGGAGCAGTACTTC. The rearrangement uses TRBV6-5 and TRBJ2-7; 12 bases match TRBD1. V shed 5 bases, J shed 7 bases, and the junction held 9 bases outside the gene matches. Per the germline V gene, CDR1 is MNHEY and CDR2 is SVGAGI. The CDR3 is 15 residues long.